The present T cell receptor beta chain was sequenced within a study of glioma-infiltrating T cells after dendritic cell vaccination. Sequencing was performed with immunoSEQ multiplex PCR; in TCRdb, only in-frame clones are kept and a portion is missing. Of 70,000 to 95,000 clones detected, more than 75% appear once; the ten largest clones hold 2% to 2.5%. Time point denoted: after dendritic cell vaccination, including at tumor progression/relapse. Germline V gene sequence: CDR1 MNHNS, CDR2 SASEGT. The CDR3 length is 14 residues. V was cut by 5 bases and J by 0 bases, with 8 bases left in between. The receptor was isolated from a human donor with glioblastoma. The sequences come from blood, collected after dendritic cell vaccination. The V gene is TRBV6-1, the J gene TRBJ1-5, with D unresolved. CDR3 protein: CASSSRLSNQPQHF. In DNA, the CDR3 is TGTGCCAGCAGTTCCAGACTTAGCAATCAGCCCCAGCATTTT.